What follows are 20 T cell receptor beta chains derived from one specimen sequenced in a study of read filtering for tumor transcriptome and immune sequencing. Molecular barcoded adaptors covering alpha/delta and beta/gamma chains were used on roughly 370 ng RNA. TCRdb ran MiXCR on the reads and lists one entry per CDR3 protein. The table lists about 90,000 distinct CDR3 sequences, roughly an eighth of them singletons. The sequencing sample was made of a population of CD138-negative cells sorted from bone marrow. These receptors were taken from a donor aged 40 or over with multiple myeloma.

This clonotype was observed many times. The junction does not match germline at one end; this may be a read error. The chain joins TRBV29-1 to TRBJ2-2; TRBD2 aligns across 11 bases. The CDR3 consists of 14 residues. Germline-derived CDR1 and CDR2 are SQVTM and ANQGSEA. CDR3 DNA sequence: TGCAGCGTAGGGACTAGCGGAAACACCGGGAAGCTGTTTTTT. It translates to CSVGTSGNTGKLFF.

Ten or more counts support this clonotype. The genes are TRBV9 and TRBJ1-5, with TRBD1 matching 7 bases. Germline V gives CDR1 SGDLS, CDR2 YYNGEE. The CDR3 runs 15 residues. V lost 2 bases to trimming and J lost 6 bases; unmatched junction nucleotides: 8. This CDR3 reads CASSVDGTAFQPQHF. The CDR3 region has the DNA TGTGCCAGCAGCGTCGACGGGACAGCCTTTCAGCCCCAGCATTTT. The variable domain in full, with the rest retrieved from reference TRBV9 and TRBJ1-5, is DSGVTQTPKHLITATGQRVTLRCSPRSGDLSVYWYQQSLDQGLQFLIQYYNGEERAKGNILERFSAQQFPDLHSELNLSSLELGDSALYFCASSVDGTAFQPQHFGDGTRLSIL.

This clonotype was picked up many times. The V gene is TRBV7-2, the J gene TRBJ1-5; D possibly corresponds to TRBD1 (5 bases). The CDR3 spans 13 residues. The V gene's germline CDR1 is SGHTA and CDR2 FQGNSA. Trimming took off 3 bases at V and 7 bases at J, with 10 bases between the two ends. CDR3: CASSFAQGQPQHF. In DNA, the CDR3 is TGTGCCAGCAGCTTCGCCCAGGGCCAGCCCCAGCATTTT.

The chain carries TRBV5-1 and TRBJ2-1, with D unresolved. Germline V gene lookup returns CDR1 SGHRS and CDR2 YFSETQ. V was cut by 4 bases and J by 9 bases, with 20 bases left in between. The length of the CDR3 is 15 residues. CDR3 DNA sequence: TGCGCCAGCAGCCCTCGGGCCGATGGCCACACTGAGCAGTTCTTC. It encodes CASSPRADGHTEQFF.

A remark on this clonotype: This could be a read error, since a much larger clone is one nucleotide away. The conserved phenylalanine or tryptophan normally closing the CDR3 is absent here, so this likely arose from a read error. V and J are TRBV12-3 or TRBV12-4 and TRBJ1-1, with TRBD1 matching over 8 bases. The length of the CDR3 is 15 residues. J lost 1 base, V lost 6 bases, and 7 bases had no gene match. The CDR3 DNA is TGTGCCAGCAGCCGAGAAGGGACAGGGAACACTGAAGCTTTCCTT. Protein sequence: CASSREGTGNTEAFL.

In its sample, this clonotype was seen many times. The chain couples TRBV11-2 to TRBJ2-7; 10 nucleotides match TRBD1. The CDR3 totals 14 residues. V shed 5 bases and J 3 bases; nucleotides not matched to a gene: 4. Looked up from germline, CDR1 is SGHAT and CDR2 is FQNNGV. In DNA, the CDR3 is TGTGCCAGCAGCCCCTGGGACAGGGGCTACGAGCAGTACTTC. The encoded protein is CASSPWDRGYEQYF.

This clonotype was seen at least ten times. The chain has TRBV20-1 and TRBJ1-2; 9 bases line up with TRBD1. J lost 0 bases, V lost 5 bases, and 10 bases had no gene match. The CDR3 totals 16 residues. Germline-derived CDR1 and CDR2 are DFQATT and SNEGSKA (reference sequence). The CDR3 is CSALPWDRAANYGYTF. The CDR3 bases are TGCAGTGCTCTTCCCTGGGACAGGGCAGCTAACTATGGCTACACCTTC.

This clonotype was picked up many times. The chain joins TRBV2 to TRBJ2-6; D is uncertain. Germline V lookup: CDR1 SNHLY, CDR2 FYNNEI. V was cut by 3 bases and J by 2 bases, with 2 bases left in between. CDR3 length equals 13 residues. CDR3 amino acids: CASSDPGANVLTF. The DNA of the CDR3 is TGTGCCAGCAGTGACCCTGGGGCCAACGTCCTGACTTTC.

This clonotype appeared many times. The rearrangement joins TRBV5-1 to TRBJ2-1; 11 bases line up with TRBD2. The CDR3 is 18 residues long. Trimming at V came to 4 bases and at J to 4 bases, leaving 13 bases not matched to a gene. Germline V gene data show CDR1 as SGHRS and CDR2 as YFSETQ. The CDR3 protein is CASSPGLAVTGGYNEQFF. CDR3 bases: TGCGCCAGCAGCCCGGGACTAGCGGTCACGGGAGGGTACAATGAGCAGTTCTTC.

This clonotype was recorded at least ten times. The junction does not match germline at one end; this may be a read error. The genes are TRBV4-2 and TRBJ1-1, with D perhaps TRBD1 (5 bases). Looked up from germline, CDR1 is LGHNA and CDR2 is YNFKEQ. CDR3 length: 15 residues. CDR3 nucleotide sequence: TGCGCCAGCAGCCAAGGGGACCAGTTGAACACTGAAGCTTTCTTT. Protein: CASSQGDQLNTEAFF.

This clonotype was picked up many times. The V and J genes are TRBV11-1 and TRBJ2-7; D gene uncertain. Germline V gene sequence: CDR1 SGHAT, CDR2 FQDESV (reference sequence). Trimming left V 2 bases short and J 4 bases short, with 12 bases between. The CDR3 is 14 amino acids. The CDR3 spells CASSLRQEKYEQYF. CDR3 coding DNA: TGTGCCAGCAGCTTAAGGCAGGAAAAATACGAGCAGTACTTC.

This clonotype was picked up many times. The chain joins TRBV12-3 or TRBV12-4 to TRBJ2-1; 12 positions match TRBD1. The CDR3 spans 14 residues. V dropped 7 bases and J dropped 9; count of bases not matched to a gene: 7. The DNA of the CDR3 is TGTGCCAGCACCCCCGGGACAGGGGGCGTTGAGCAGTTCTTC. It is translated as CASTPGTGGVEQFF.

This clonotype was seen at least ten times. This chain connects TRBV29-1 to TRBJ1-5; 7 bases are a match to TRBD1. V lost 4 bases, J lost 5 bases, and 8 bases stayed unmatched. Germline CDR1 is SQVTM and CDR2 is ANQGSEA. CDR3 length: 14 residues. The CDR3 protein is CSVGAGTADQPQHF. The CDR3 DNA sequence: TGCAGCGTTGGGGCCGGGACAGCAGATCAGCCCCAGCATTTT.

This clonotype was detected many times. J is TRBJ2-7 and V is TRBV25-1, with D perhaps assigned TRBD1 or TRBD2 (6 bases each). This CDR3 has 17 residues. Germline CDR1 reads MGHDK; CDR2 reads SYGVNS. The V and J ends lost 2 bases and 4 bases respectively, with 21 bases between them. DNA of the CDR3: TGTGCCAGCAGTGAAGGCCGGGGGCTAGACCGAGCATACGAGCAGTACTTC. Its translation is CASSEGRGLDRAYEQYF.

This clonotype was observed at least ten times. V usage is TRBV18 and J usage is TRBJ1-1; D not certain. V shed 2 bases and J shed 5 bases, with 18 bases lying between them. Germline values: CDR1 KGHSH, CDR2 LQKENI. The CDR3 extends over 16 amino acids. CDR3 nucleotide sequence: TGTGCCAGCTCACCATCCCAGACGAGCTGGGGTACTGAAGCTTTCTTT. Its translation is CASSPSQTSWGTEAFF.

This clonotype has a count of ten or more. This chain connects TRBV6-2 or TRBV6-3 to TRBJ1-1; D is undetermined. The CDR3 has 18 residues. The V end lost 0 bases, the J end lost 0 bases, and 17 bases lay between the germline ends. Germline CDR1 MNHEY, CDR2 SVGEGT. The CDR3 loop is CASSYSISRKEMNTEAFF. The CDR3 coding sequence is TGTGCCAGCAGTTACTCGATCTCGCGGAAAGAGATGAACACTGAAGCTTTCTTT.

Only a few counts were recorded for this clonotype. V usage is TRBV20-1 and J usage is TRBJ2-1; TRBD2 matches at 12 bases. The V gene's germline CDR1 is DFQATT and CDR2 SNEGSKA (reference sequence). This CDR3 comprises 15 residues. V trimming: 0 bases; J trimming: 9 bases; junction bases outside the gene matches: 6. The CDR3 is CSARDRLAGEAEQFF. The DNA for the CDR3 is TGCAGTGCTAGAGACCGACTAGCGGGAGAGGCTGAGCAGTTCTTC.

In this sample, this clonotype turned up many times. J is TRBJ1-1 and V is TRBV6-5, with D perhaps TRBD1 (5 bases). V dropped 6 bases and J dropped 1 base, with 9 bases sitting between them. CDR1 is MNHEY and CDR2 is SVGAGI in the germline V gene. The CDR3 spans 13 residues. The CDR3 loop is CASRYGQNTEAFF. CDR3 coding DNA: TGTGCCAGCAGATATGGACAGAACACTGAAGCTTTCTTT.

V and J are TRBV7-8 and TRBJ2-4; 12 bases line up with TRBD2. With V trimmed by 2 bases and J by 0 bases, 8 bases remained unmatched. Germline CDR1 SGHVS, CDR2 FQNEAQ. This CDR3 region has 19 residues. CDR3 amino acids: CASSLRSSGRAQAKNIQYF. The DNA of the CDR3 is TGTGCCAGCAGCTTAAGGTCTAGCGGGAGGGCCCAAGCCAAAAACATTCAGTACTTC.

This clonotype was observed at least ten times. The CDR3 nucleotides are TGCGCCAGCAGCTTGGGACAGGGGGCAGAAAAACTGTTTTTT. This codes for CASSLGQGAEKLFF. The V call is TRBV5-1, the J call TRBJ1-4; 10 bases are shared with TRBD1. V was pared by 0 bases and J by 8 bases, with 1 base of the junction left unmatched. In germline, CDR1 is SGHRS, CDR2 YFSETQ. The CDR3 spans 14 residues.